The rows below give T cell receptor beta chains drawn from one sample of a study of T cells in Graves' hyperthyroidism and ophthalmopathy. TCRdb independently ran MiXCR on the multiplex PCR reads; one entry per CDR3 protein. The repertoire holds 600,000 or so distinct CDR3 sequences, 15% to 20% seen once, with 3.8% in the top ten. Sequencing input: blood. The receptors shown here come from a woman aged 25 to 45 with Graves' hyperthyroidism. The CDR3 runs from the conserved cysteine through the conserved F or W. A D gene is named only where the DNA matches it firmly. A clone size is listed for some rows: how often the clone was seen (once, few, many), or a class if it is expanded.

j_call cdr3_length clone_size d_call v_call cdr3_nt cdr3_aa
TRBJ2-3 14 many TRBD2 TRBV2 TGTGCCAGCAATCTAGCGGGAATGGCAGATACGCAGTATTTT CASNLAGMADTQYF
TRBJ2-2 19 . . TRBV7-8 TGTGCCAGCAGCTTAGTAAGAAAACTTGGGACCGCGAACACCGGGGAGCTGTTTTTT CASSLVRKLGTANTGELFF
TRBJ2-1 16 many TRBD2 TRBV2 TGTGTAAAAACCGGGACTAGCGGGAGGGCATACAATGAGCAGTTCTTC CVKTGTSGRAYNEQFF
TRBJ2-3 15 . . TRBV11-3 TGTGCCAGCAGCCCCCAGGGAGAAGCCGGGGATACGCAGTATTTT CASSPQGEAGDTQYF
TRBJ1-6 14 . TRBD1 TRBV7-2 TGTGCCAGCAGCCACTTGGGACAGGGAAGGCCCCTCCACTTT CASSHLGQGRPLHF
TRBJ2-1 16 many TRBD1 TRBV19 TGTGCCAGTAGTACCCGGACAGGGAGCTCCTACAATGAGCAGTTCTTC CASSTRTGSSYNEQFF
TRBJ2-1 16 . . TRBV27 TGTGCCAGCAGTTTATTTGGTGCGAGCTCCTACAATGAGCAGTTCTTC CASSLFGASSYNEQFF
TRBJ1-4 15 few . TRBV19 TGTGCCAGTAGTTCCCAGCCTGCAACTAATGAAAAACTGTTTTTT CASSSQPATNEKLFF
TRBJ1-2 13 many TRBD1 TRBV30 TGTGCCTGGAGTTCAGGGGGCGGCTATGGCTACACCTTC CAWSSGGGYGYTF
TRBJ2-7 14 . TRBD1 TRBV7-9 TGTGCCAGCAGCGATGGACAGGGTACCTACGAGCAGTACTTC CASSDGQGTYEQYF
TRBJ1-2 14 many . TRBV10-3 TGTGCCATCAGTGAGTCGCAGGAAGGGGGTGGCTACACCTTC CAISESQEGGGYTF
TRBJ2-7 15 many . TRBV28 TGTGCCAGCAGTTTACGCGGGCTAAGGAACTACGAGCAGTACTTC CASSLRGLRNYEQYF
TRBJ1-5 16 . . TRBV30 TGTGCCTGGAGTGTAGGTGGGGTAACGGGTTGGGAGACCCAGCATTTT CAWSVGGVTGWETQHF
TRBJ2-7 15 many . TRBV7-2 TGTGCCAGCAGCCCGCCCGGGACGAAAGGTATCGAGCAGTACTTC CASSPPGTKGIEQYF
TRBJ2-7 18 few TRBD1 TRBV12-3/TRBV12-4 TGTGCCAGCAGTAACCGGGACAGGGGGCTGATCGGTTCCTACGAGCAGTACTTC CASSNRDRGLIGSYEQYF
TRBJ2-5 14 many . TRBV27 TGTGCCAGCAGTTTGTCAGGGTTGTATGAGACCCAGTACTTC CASSLSGLYETQYF
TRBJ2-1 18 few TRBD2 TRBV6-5 TGTGCCAGCAGTTACAGCCAGCCGACTAGCGGGAGTGGTAATGAGCAGTTCTTC CASSYSQPTSGSGNEQFF
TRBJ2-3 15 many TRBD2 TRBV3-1 TGTGCCAGCAGCCAAATGGCGGGAGGAACAGATACGCAGTATTTT CASSQMAGGTDTQYF
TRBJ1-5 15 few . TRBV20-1 TGCAGTGCTAACAGGGACATGTATAGCAATCAGCCCCAGCATTTT CSANRDMYSNQPQHF
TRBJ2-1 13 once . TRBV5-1 TGCGCCAGCAGCGAAATTAGGGACAATGAGCAGTTCTTC CASSEIRDNEQFF
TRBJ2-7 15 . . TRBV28 TGTGCCAGCAGCCGACGGGGACCGTCAAACTACGAGCAGTACTTC CASSRRGPSNYEQYF
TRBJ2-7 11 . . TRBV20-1 TGCAGTGCTCCGAGCCAGGGTGTGCCGTACTTC CSAPSQGVPYF
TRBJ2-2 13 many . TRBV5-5 TGTGCCAGCAGCTTGGCCTTCACCGGGGAGCTGTTTTTT CASSLAFTGELFF
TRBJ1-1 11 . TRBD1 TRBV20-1 TGCAGTGCCCGGGACAGGGGAAAAGCTTTCTTT CSARDRGKAFF
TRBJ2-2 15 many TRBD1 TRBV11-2 TGTGCCAGCAGCTTACAGGGGGCGAACACCGGGGAGCTGTTTTTT CASSLQGANTGELFF
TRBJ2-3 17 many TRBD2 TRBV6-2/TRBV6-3 TGTGCCAGCAGTTCTAGCGGGACGAAAACTAGCACAGATACGCAGTATTTT CASSSSGTKTSTDTQYF
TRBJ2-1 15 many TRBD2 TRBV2 TGTGCCAGCAGTGATATAGCGGGGGCCTACAATGAGCAGTTCTTC CASSDIAGAYNEQFF
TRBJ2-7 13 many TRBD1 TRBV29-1 TGCAGCGCTGGGACAGAAAAGGCCTACGAGCAGTACTTC CSAGTEKAYEQYF
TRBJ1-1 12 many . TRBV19 TGTGCCAGTAGTATAGGGAGAGGTGAAGCTTTCTTT CASSIGRGEAFF
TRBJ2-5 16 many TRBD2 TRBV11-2 TGTGCCAGCAGTCTCGATAGACTAGCGGGAGCGGAGACCCAGTACTTC CASSLDRLAGAETQYF
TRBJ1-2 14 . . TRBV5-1 TGCGCCAGCAGCTTGGAGAGTTTGGGCGCCGGCTACACCTTC CASSLESLGAGYTF
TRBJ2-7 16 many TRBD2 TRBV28 TGTGCCAGCAGTTTAGCCGGGACTAGCGGGAGATACGAGCAGTACTTC CASSLAGTSGRYEQYF
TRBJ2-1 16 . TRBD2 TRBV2 TGTGCCAGCGCAGAGGGGGTGCGGGAGGCCAGGGATGAGCAGTTCTTC CASAEGVREARDEQFF